This T cell receptor beta chain was recorded in a study of control samples from healthy donors and cancer patients (dated by TCRdb to about 2020). The CDR3 holds 14 amino acids from the cysteine to the phenylalanine. Solely the CDR3 DNA is kept, with 42 bases framed from the first base. The junction shows trimming of 1 base on V and 8 bases on J, plus 12 bases between the germline ends. In the germline V gene, CDR1 corresponds to SGHAT and CDR2 to FQNNGV. Library method: the immunoSEQ multiplex PCR assay. TCRdb retrieved this table from immuneACCESS and kept in-frame rearrangements only. Not all clones are present; in checked studies, unresolved V genes account for under half, and no reason is known for the remainder. For this sample there are around 49,000 clones; over 85% appear just once. The top ten clonotypes cover more than 1.5% of the sample. A word on this clone: It lacks a known antigen. Base qualities are not recorded, but no much larger clone differs from it by a single base.

Sequenced sample: PBMCs. The V gene is TRBV11-2 and the J gene is TRBJ2-1; no D gene can be assigned with confidence. The source is a man aged 35 to 55 with colorectal cancer. For the CDR3, the sequence is CASSLAMPGHEQFF. The sequence in DNA is TGTGCCAGCAGCTTAGCCATGCCGGGCCATGAGCAGTTCTTC.